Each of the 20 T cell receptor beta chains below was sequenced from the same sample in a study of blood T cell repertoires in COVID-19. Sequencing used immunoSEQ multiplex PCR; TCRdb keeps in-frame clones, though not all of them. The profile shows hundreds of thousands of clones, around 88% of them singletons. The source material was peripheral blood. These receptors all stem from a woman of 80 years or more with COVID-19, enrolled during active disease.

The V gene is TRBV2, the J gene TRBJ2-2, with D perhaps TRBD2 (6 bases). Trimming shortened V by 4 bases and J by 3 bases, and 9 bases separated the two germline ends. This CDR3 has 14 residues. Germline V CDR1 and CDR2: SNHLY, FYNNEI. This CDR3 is CASSGRGDTGELFF. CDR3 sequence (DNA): TGTGCCAGCAGTGGGCGGGGAGACACCGGGGAGCTGTTTTTT. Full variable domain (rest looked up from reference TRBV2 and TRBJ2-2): EPEVTQTPSHQVTQMGQEVILRCVPISNHLYFYWYRQILGQKVEFLVSFYNNEISEKSEIFDDQFSVERPDGSNFTLKIRSTKLEDSAMYFCASSGRGDTGELFFGEGSRLTVL.

This CDR3 is CASSLKTSSGSDTQYF. CDR3 in DNA: TGTGCCAGCAGCTTAAAAACTAGTTCTGGATCAGATACGCAGTATTTT. The chain couples TRBV5-4 to TRBJ2-3, with D possibly being TRBD2 (5 bases). The germline CDR1 and CDR2 sequences are SGHNT and YYREEE (reference sequence). Trimming pared 2 bases from V and 4 bases from J, leaving 17 bases between. The CDR3 runs 16 residues.

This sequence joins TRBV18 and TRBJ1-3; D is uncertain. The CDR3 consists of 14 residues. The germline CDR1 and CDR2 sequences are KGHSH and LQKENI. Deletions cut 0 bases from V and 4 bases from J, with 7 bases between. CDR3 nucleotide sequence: TGTGCCAGCTCACCACCCCGGGTCGGAAACACCATATATTTT. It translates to CASSPPRVGNTIYF.

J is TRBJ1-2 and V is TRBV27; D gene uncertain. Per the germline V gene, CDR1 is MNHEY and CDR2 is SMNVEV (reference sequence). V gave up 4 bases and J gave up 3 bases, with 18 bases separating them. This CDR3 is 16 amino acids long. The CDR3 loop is CASSSSRGMEDYGYTF. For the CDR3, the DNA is TGTGCCAGCAGTTCGTCCCGTGGAATGGAGGACTATGGCTACACCTTC.

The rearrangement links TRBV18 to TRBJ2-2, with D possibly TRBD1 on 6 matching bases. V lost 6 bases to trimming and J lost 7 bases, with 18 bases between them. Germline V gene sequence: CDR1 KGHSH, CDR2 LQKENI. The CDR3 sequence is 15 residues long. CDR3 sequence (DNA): TGTGCCAGCTCCCAAAATATGGCACAGGGCGGGGAGCTGTTTTTT. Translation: CASSQNMAQGGELFF. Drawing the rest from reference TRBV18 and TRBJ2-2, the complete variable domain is NAGVMQNPRHLVRRRGQEARLRCSPMKGHSHVYWYRQLPEEGLKFMVYLQKENIIDESGMPKERFSAEFPKEGPSILRIQQVVRGDSAAYFCASSQNMAQGGELFFGEGSRLTVL.

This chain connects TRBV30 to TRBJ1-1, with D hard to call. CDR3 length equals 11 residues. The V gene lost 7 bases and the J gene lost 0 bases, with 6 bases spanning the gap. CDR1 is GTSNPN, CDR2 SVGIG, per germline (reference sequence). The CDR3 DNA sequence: TGTGCCTCGGAGGTGAACACTGAAGCTTTCTTT. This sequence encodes CASEVNTEAFF.

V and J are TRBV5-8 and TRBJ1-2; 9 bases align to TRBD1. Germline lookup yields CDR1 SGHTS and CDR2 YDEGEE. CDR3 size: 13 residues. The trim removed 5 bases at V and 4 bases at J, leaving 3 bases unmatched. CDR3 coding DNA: TGTGCCAGCAGGGACAGGGGCCGCTATGGCTACACCTTC. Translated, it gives CASRDRGRYGYTF.

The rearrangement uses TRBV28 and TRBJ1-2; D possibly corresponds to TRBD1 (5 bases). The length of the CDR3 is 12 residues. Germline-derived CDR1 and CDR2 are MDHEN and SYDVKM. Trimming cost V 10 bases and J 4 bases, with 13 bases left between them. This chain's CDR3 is CAIGRGIYGYTF. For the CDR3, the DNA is TGTGCCATCGGCCGGGGGATCTATGGCTACACCTTC.

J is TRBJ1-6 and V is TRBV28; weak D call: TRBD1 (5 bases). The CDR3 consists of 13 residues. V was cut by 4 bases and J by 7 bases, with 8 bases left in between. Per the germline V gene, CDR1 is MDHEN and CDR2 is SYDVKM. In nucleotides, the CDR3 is TGTGCCAGCAGTTGGGGGGGAAATTCACCCCTCCACTTT. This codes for CASSWGGNSPLHF.

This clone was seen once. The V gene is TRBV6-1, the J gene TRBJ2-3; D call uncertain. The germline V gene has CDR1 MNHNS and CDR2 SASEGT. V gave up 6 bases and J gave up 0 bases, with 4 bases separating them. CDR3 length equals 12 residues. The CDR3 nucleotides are TGTGCCAGCAGCGGGAGCACAGATACGCAGTATTTT. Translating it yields CASSGSTDTQYF.

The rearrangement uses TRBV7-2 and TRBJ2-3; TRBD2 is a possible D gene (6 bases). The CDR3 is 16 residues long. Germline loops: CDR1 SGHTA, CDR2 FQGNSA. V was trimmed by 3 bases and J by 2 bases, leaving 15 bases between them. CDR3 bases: TGTGCCAGCAGCTTTACGACTAGTATATACACAGATACGCAGTATTTT. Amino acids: CASSFTTSIYTDTQYF. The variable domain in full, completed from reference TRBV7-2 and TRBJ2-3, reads GAGVSQSPSNKVTEKGKDVELRCDPISGHTALYWYRQSLGQGLEFLIYFQGNSAPDKSGLPSDRFSAERTGGSVSTLTIQRTQQEDSAVYLCASSFTTSIYTDTQYFGPGTRLTVL.

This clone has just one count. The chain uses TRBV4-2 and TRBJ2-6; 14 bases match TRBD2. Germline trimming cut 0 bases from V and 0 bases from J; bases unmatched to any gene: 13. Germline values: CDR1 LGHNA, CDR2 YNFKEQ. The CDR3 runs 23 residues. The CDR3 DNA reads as TGTGCCAGCAGCCAAGATCCACCGGGACTAGCGGGGGCTGGGCCCTCTGGGGCCAACGTCCTGACTTTC. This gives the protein CASSQDPPGLAGAGPSGANVLTF.

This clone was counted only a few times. CDR3 nucleotide sequence: TGTGCCAGCAGTTTCTCCGGAAACACCATATATTTT. Translating gives CASSFSGNTIYF. The J gene is TRBJ1-3, the V gene TRBV12-3 or TRBV12-4, with D unclear. Trimming removed 3 bases from V and 4 bases from J, with 4 bases in between. CDR3 length equals 12 residues.

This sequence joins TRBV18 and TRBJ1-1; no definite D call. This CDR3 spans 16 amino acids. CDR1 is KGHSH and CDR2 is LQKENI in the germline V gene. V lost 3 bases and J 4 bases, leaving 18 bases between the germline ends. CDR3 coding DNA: TGTGCCAGCTCACCCCGGACGTTCGGAGAGGGCACTGAAGCTTTCTTT. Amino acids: CASSPRTFGEGTEAFF.

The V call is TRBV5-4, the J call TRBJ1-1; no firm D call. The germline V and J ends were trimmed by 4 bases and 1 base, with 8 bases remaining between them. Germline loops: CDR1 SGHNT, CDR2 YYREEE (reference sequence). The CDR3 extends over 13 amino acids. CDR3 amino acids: CASSLDTNTEAFF. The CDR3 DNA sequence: TGTGCCAGCAGCCTCGACACGAACACTGAAGCTTTCTTT. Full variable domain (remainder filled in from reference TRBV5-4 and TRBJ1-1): ETGVTQSPTHLIKTRGQQVTLRCSSQSGHNTVSWYQQALGQGPQFIFQYYREEENGRGNFPPRFSGLQFPNYSSELNVNALELDDSALYLCASSLDTNTEAFFGQGTRLTVV.

The CDR3, as DNA: TGTGCCAGCAGCGATTCGGGAGTAAGTGGCTACACCTTC. Protein sequence: CASSDSGVSGYTF. This rearrangement joins TRBV2 to TRBJ1-2, with D unclear. CDR1 and CDR2 (germline): SNHLY, FYNNEI. The V end was cut by 6 bases, the J end by 7 bases, with 15 bases between. The CDR3 spans 13 residues.

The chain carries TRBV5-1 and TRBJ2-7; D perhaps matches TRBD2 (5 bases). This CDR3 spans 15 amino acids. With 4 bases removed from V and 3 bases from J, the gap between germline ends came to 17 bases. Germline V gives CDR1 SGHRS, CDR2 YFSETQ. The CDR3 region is CASSAGLRGHYEQYF. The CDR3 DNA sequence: TGCGCCAGCAGCGCCGGACTGCGAGGTCACTACGAGCAGTACTTC.

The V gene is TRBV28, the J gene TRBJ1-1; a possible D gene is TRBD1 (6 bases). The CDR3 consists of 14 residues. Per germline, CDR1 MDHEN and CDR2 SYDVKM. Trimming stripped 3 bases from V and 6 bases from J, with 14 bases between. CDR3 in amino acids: CASSLARGGAEAFF. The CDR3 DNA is TGTGCCAGCAGTTTGGCCAGGGGTGGGGCTGAAGCTTTCTTT.

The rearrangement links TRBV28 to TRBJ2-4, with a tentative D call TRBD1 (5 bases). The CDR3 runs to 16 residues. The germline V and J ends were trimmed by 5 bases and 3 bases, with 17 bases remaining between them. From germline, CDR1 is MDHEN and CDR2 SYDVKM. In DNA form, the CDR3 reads TGTGCCAGCAGTGTCATCAGGGTCTCCGGCAAAAACATTCAGTACTTC. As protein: CASSVIRVSGKNIQYF.

Here the CDR3 reads CASSPGTSTDTQYF. DNA of the CDR3: TGCGCCAGCAGTCCCGGGACTAGCACAGATACGCAGTATTTT. The V and J genes are TRBV5-1 and TRBJ2-3; a possible D gene is TRBD2 (6 bases). Germline V gene lookup returns CDR1 SGHRS and CDR2 YFSETQ. This CDR3 is 14 amino acids long. V lost 5 bases and J lost 0, with 10 bases in between.